Sequencing of this T cell receptor (beta chain) was carried out in a study of neoadjuvant anti-PD-1 for oral cavity cancer. On the study more broadly: Nivolumab at 3 mg/kg was mostly given biweekly, three to four doses, pre-surgery. Findings of the study overall: Only three patients per response group were TCR-analyzed; validation needed.

Documented time point: after neoadjuvant nivolumab, at surgical resection. PBMCs were not maintained or expanded in culture before analysis. V was clipped by 5 bases and J by 2 bases, with 10 bases between them. The CDR3 extends over 14 amino acids. Germline lookup yields CDR1 MNHEY and CDR2 SMNVEV (reference sequence). Sequenced by immunoSEQ multiplex PCR; TCRdb stores in-frame clones only, minus some. The sample lists approximately 12,000 clones, 60% to 80% occurring once. This clone was seen a handful of times. As yet, its antigen is unknown. This sequence was found in a person aged 35-80 years with oral cavity squamous cell carcinoma. The chain links TRBV27 to TRBJ1-5, with TRBD1 as a possible D gene (6 bases). The sequencing used PBMCs, collected after nivolumab (anti-PD-1) treatment. CDR3 residues: CASSTGRGNQPQHF. Here the CDR3 DNA reads TGTGCCAGCAGTACAGGGAGAGGCAATCAGCCCCAGCATTTT.